These 15 T cell receptor beta chains came from one sample sequenced in a study of CD8+ T cells in alopecia areata. Separation of pooled cutaneous lymph node cells was by sorting with CD4, CD8alpha, NKG2D, NKG2ACE and other markers. Sequencing templates came from extracted RNA that was reverse transcribed into cDNA. Profiling relied on immunoSEQ multiplex PCR, and the TCRdb table lists in-frame clones only, not all of them. Observed in the sample are 200,000 to 300,000 clones, none of them singletons. The sample taken for sequencing was CD4+ T cells sorted from a lymph node. Receptor source: a C3H/HeJ mouse with alopecia areata. The MHC haplotype of the strain is H2-k.

Concerning this clone itself: Gene names refer to mouse genes. The CDR3 is cut off 4 residues early in the read; its end comes from the germline J gene. The chain has TRBV13-3 and TRBJ2-3; 10 bases are a match to TRBD2. V was clipped by 2 bases and J by 3 bases; unmatched bases: 3. The germline V gene encodes CDR1 NNHDY and CDR2 SYVADS. This CDR3 has 15 residues. The CDR3 sequence: CASSDRTGGAETLYF. The CDR3 bases that were read are TGTGCCAGCAGTGACAGGACTGGGGGAGCAGAA.

As to this clone: Mouse names are used for the genes. Coverage ceases 4 residues before the CDR3 finishes, and the germline J gene fills in the end. The rearrangement uses TRBV13-3 and TRBJ2-7; D is perhaps TRBD2 (6 bases). The V and J ends lost 5 bases and 0 bases respectively, with 15 bases between them. Germline CDR1 NNHDY, CDR2 SYVADS. The CDR3 has 15 amino acids. The CDR3: CASSPAGVLSYEQYF. The covered CDR3 bases are TGTGCCAGCAGCCCCGCTGGGGTCCTCTCCTAT.

Concerning this clone itself: Each gene name is a mouse one. Coverage ceases 3 residues before the CDR3 finishes, and the germline J gene fills in the end. The V gene is TRBV4, the J gene TRBJ1-6; TRBD1 aligns across 9 bases. TRBJ1-6 carries the ORF label, with uncertain function. Germline V gives CDR1 LGHDT, CDR2 YNNKQL (reference sequence). CDR3 length equals 16 residues. Trimming took 5 bases from V and 4 from J; bases not matched to a gene: 6. The CDR3 sequence is CASSLKGQGYNSPLYF. The DNA read from the CDR3 is TGTGCCAGCAGCCTCAAGGGACAGGGATATAATTCGCCC.

This clone was recorded a few times. The germline and genes are mouse ones. The missing CDR3 end, 3 residues past where the read stops, is filled in from the germline J gene. Additional DNA sequences in this sample encode the identical CDR3. V usage is TRBV5 and J usage is TRBJ1-6, with D tentatively TRBD1 (6 bases). TRBJ1-6 is sorted into the ORF group, with uncertain function. CDR1 is LGHNA and CDR2 is YNLKQL in the germline V gene (reference sequence). CDR3 length: 14 amino acids. V lost 4 bases, J lost 4 bases, and 8 bases lay in between. CDR3 residues: CASSRGQYNSPLYF. Partial CDR3 DNA: TGTGCCAGCAGCCGGGGACAATATAATTCGCCC.

This clone was seen a handful of times. Any gene name here is a mouse gene name. The CDR3 end falls 4 residues outside the read, so it is completed with the germline J gene. The chain has TRBV13-1 and TRBJ2-7, with D possibly TRBD1 on 6 matching bases. The CDR3 consists of 13 residues. Trimming took off 5 bases at V and 3 bases at J, with 12 bases between the two ends. Germline CDR1 is NSHNY and CDR2 is SYGAGN. The CDR3 protein is CASSVRDNYEQYF. Partial CDR3 DNA: TGTGCCAGCAGCGTTCGGGACAACTAT.

Comment on this clone: The gene symbols are mouse symbols. The sequence runs out 4 residues before the end of the CDR3; the remainder is reconstructed from the germline J gene. This chain uses TRBV5 with TRBJ2-3, with D hard to call. This CDR3 is 15 amino acids long. The germline V and J ends were trimmed by 1 base and 0 bases, with 8 bases remaining between them. CDR1 is LGHNA, CDR2 YNLKQL, per germline (reference sequence). The part of the CDR3 DNA that was read is TGTGCCAGCAGCCAAGCACCAGCTAGTGCAGAA. This translates into CASSQAPASAE. The CDR3 in its entirety is CASSQAPASAETLYF.

This clone was seen many times. Gene and germline names: mouse. The observed sequence ends 4 residues before the CDR3 terminus, with the missing tail filled in from the germline J gene. The chain links TRBV17 to TRBJ2-2; TRBD1 aligns across 7 bases. V trimming: 6 bases; J trimming: 0 bases; junction bases outside the gene matches: 4. Looked up from germline, CDR1 is MNHDT and CDR2 is YYDKIL. The CDR3 length is 15 residues. The CDR3 loop is CASRTGTANTGQLYF. The sequenced CDR3 bases are TGTGCTAGCAGGACCGGGACAGCAAACACCGGG.

Turning to this clone: Gene names are the mouse ones. The CDR3 is cut off 4 residues early in the read; its end comes from the germline J gene. V is TRBV13-2 and J is TRBJ2-5; TRBD1 matches at 9 bases. V gave up 1 base and J gave up 0 bases; unmatched junction bases: 6. Germline V gene data show CDR1 as NNHNN and CDR2 as SYGAGS (reference sequence). CDR3 size: 17 residues. CDR3 residues: CASGDPGQGLNQDTQYF. Partial CDR3 DNA: TGTGCCAGCGGTGATCCGGGACAGGGTCTTAACCAAGAC.

Worth noting for this clone: Possible read error: a much larger clone is one base away. Gene names denote mouse genes. Read coverage stops 4 residues before the CDR3 terminus; the germline J gene supplies the remainder. V is TRBV19 and J is TRBJ2-5; D is possibly TRBD1 (5 bases). CDR1 and CDR2 (germline): FNHDT, SITEND (reference sequence). The CDR3 runs to 13 residues. Trimming took off 4 bases at V and 0 bases at J, with 6 bases between the two ends. CDR3 bases read: TGTGCCAGCAGTGCAGGGAACCAAGAC. It codes for CASSAGNQD. The full CDR3 sequence reads CASSAGNQDTQYF.

For this clone: Genes and germline come from the mouse. Read coverage stops 4 residues before the CDR3 terminus; the germline J gene supplies the remainder. The chain recombines TRBV12-1 with TRBJ2-1; D is uncertain. Trimming removed 0 bases at V and 0 bases at J, with 8 bases between. Germline values: CDR1 SGHSN, CDR2 HYEKVE. The CDR3 covers 15 residues. The sequenced part of the CDR3 DNA is TGTGCCAGCTCTCTCGAGACAAATAACTATGCT. Residues: CASSLETNNYA. The entire CDR3 sequence reads CASSLETNNYAEQFF.

This clone was counted a few times. Genes and germline come from the mouse. The sequence runs out 4 residues before the end of the CDR3; the remainder is reconstructed from the germline J gene. V and J are TRBV5 and TRBJ2-1; 7 bases line up with TRBD1. This CDR3 region has 16 residues. Germline CDR1 LGHNA, CDR2 YNLKQL (reference sequence). Unmatched junction bases numbered 3, after V lost 0 bases and J lost 1 base. The CDR3 reads CASSQDWDSNYAEQFF. Partial CDR3 DNA: TGTGCCAGCAGCCAAGATTGGGACAGCAACTATGCT.

Note on this clone: Genes and germline come from the mouse. The read terminates 4 residues ahead of where the CDR3 ends, so the germline J gene completes it. The chain couples TRBV29 to TRBJ2-3, with TRBD1 identical over 9 bases. J gave up 0 bases and V 6 bases, and 4 bases lay outside the gene matches. CDR3 length: 15 amino acids. The germline V gene has CDR1 MSHET and CDR2 SYDVDS. Incomplete CDR3 DNA: TGTGCTAGCAGCCCGGGACAGGGTAGTGCAGAA. This sequence encodes CASSPGQGSAE. The CDR3 as a whole reads CASSPGQGSAETLYF.

There are a few counts of this clone. The gene names here belong to mouse. The read comes to an end 4 residues before the CDR3 does, leaving the germline J gene to fill in the end. The gene calls are TRBV19 and TRBJ2-3; perhaps TRBD1 as D (5 bases). V gave up 4 bases and J gave up 0 bases, with 9 bases separating them. Per germline, CDR1 FNHDT and CDR2 SITEND (reference sequence). The CDR3 length is 14 residues. The CDR3 region is CASSHRQSAETLYF. The sequenced CDR3 bases are TGTGCCAGCAGTCACCGACAGAGTGCAGAA.

In its sample, this clone was seen a few times. Genes and germline come from the mouse. Read coverage stops 4 residues before the CDR3 terminus; the germline J gene supplies the remainder. The chain joins TRBV19 to TRBJ2-2; D possibly corresponds to TRBD2 (5 bases). Trimming took 3 bases from V and 2 from J, leaving 14 bases between them. This CDR3 has 16 residues. Per germline, CDR1 FNHDT and CDR2 SITEND (reference sequence). The CDR3 sequence: CASSKGSWANTGQLYF. The CDR3 bases that were read are TGTGCCAGCAGTAAGGGTTCCTGGGCGAACACCGGG.

This clone appeared a few times. Mouse names are used for the genes. With the read ending 4 residues before the CDR3 end, the germline J gene is used to fill in that end. The chain has TRBV1 and TRBJ2-3; a possible D gene is TRBD1 (6 bases). The germline V gene encodes CDR1 NSQYPW and CDR2 LRSPGD (reference sequence). V lost 6 bases and J 0 bases, leaving 13 bases between the germline ends. The CDR3 contains 15 residues. Incomplete CDR3 DNA: TGCACCTGCAGGGCCGCGGGACAAAGTGCAGAA. This encodes CTCRAAGQSAE. The whole CDR3 is CTCRAAGQSAETLYF.